These 20 T cell receptor delta chains were all obtained from the same sample, sequenced in a study of γδ T cells in repeated Plasmodium falciparum infection. Bulk repertoires came from Vgamma9/Vdelta2+ or Vdelta2-negative gammadelta T cells flow-sorted from PBMC. TCRdb reanalysed the multiplex PCR reads via CATT. This sample has 90,000 or so delta-chain clones, with roughly 0.9% found just once. Source material: gamma-delta T cells from blood. These receptors all come from a pool of human donors (malaria-infected and uninfected, not separated).

Regarding this clone: The junction and the germline gene differ at one end; a read error may be behind it. The gene calls are TRDV1 and TRDJ1; 7 bases map to TRDD3. TCRdb gives no J gene; it was assigned here by matching the DNA to germline. Germline CDR1 reads TSWWSYY; CDR2 reads QGS. The CDR3 is 12 residues long. The CDR3 is CSGRTGDYKLIF. The CDR3 DNA reads TGCTCGGGGCGGACTGGGGATTATAAACTCATCTTT.

With regard to this clone: With only one base between it and a far larger clone, this is likely a read error. The identical CDR3 is also encoded by other nucleotide sequences in the sample. The CDR3 DNA sequence: TGTGCGCTTGGGTTTCAACCGTCCACAGCGGTACTGAGGGTCTTTAAGACCGATAAACTCATCTTT. Translating gives CALGFQPSTAVLRVFKTDKLIF. The chain joins TRDV1 to TRDJ1; D not certain. Since TCRdb gives no J gene, matching the DNA to germline was used here to assign it. This CDR3 is built from 22 residues. Germline V CDR1 and CDR2: TSWWSYY, QGS.

On this clone: With a far larger clone one base away, a read error is the likely cause. The same CDR3 also results from other DNA sequences found in this sample. This sequence joins TRDV2 and TRDJ1; 7 bases line up with TRDD3. The length of the CDR3 is 17 residues. CDR1 GEAIGNYY and CDR2 EKD come from the germline V gene. The CDR3 DNA reads as TGTGCTATTACTAGTCACTGGGGAATATGGGACACCGATAAACTCATCTTT. It yields the protein CAITSHWGIWDTDKLIF.

The table lists this clone with a few counts. The mismatch at residue 9 between this DNA's translation and the TCRdb protein of a much larger clone likely reflects a read error; the protein shown is translated from the DNA. V and J are TRDV1 and TRDJ1; 9 nucleotides line up with TRDD3. The germline V gene has CDR1 TSWWSYY and CDR2 QGS. The V and J ends lost 5 bases and 1 base, in that order; junction bases with no gene match: 20. The CDR3 has 20 amino acids. The CDR3 DNA reads as TGTGCTCTTGGGACCAGCAACTACGGGCCCTGGGGGATCCCCACCGATAAACTCATCTTT. The encoded protein is CALGTSNYGPWGIPTDKLIF.

The sample holds a few counts of this clone. Translating this DNA gives a protein that differs at residue 15 from the TCRdb one, which belongs to a much larger clone; a read error is likely, and the protein shown is this translation. The rearrangement joins TRDV1 to TRDJ1; no definite D call. CDR1 is TSWWSYY, CDR2 QGS, per germline. This CDR3 has 19 amino acids. The CDR3 reads CALGRPLVGTKPYTEKLIF. The CDR3 DNA is TGTGCTCTTGGTCGTCCCCTTGTCGGGACCAAACCTTACACCGAGAAACTCATCTTT.

Turning to this clone: The amino acid sequence in TCRdb belongs to a much larger clone and departs from this DNA's translation at residue 9, likely a sequencing read error; the sequence shown is translated from the DNA. V usage is TRDV2 and J usage is TRDJ1, with TRDD3 as a possible D gene (6 bases). No J segment appears in TCRdb, so it was assigned here by matching the sequence to germline. Germline CDR1 reads GEAIGNYY; CDR2 reads EKD. There are 18 residues in the CDR3. V gave up 0 bases and J gave up 0 bases, with 19 bases separating them. Written as DNA, the CDR3 is TGTGCCTGTGACACCGACGGGGGAATCCCCTTTTACACCGATAAACTCATCTTT. This gives the protein CACDTDGGIPFYTDKLIF.

This clone was recorded many times. The chain carries TRDV2 and TRDJ1, with D possibly being TRDD3 (6 bases). The CDR3 covers 21 residues. Germline CDR1 and CDR2: GEAIGNYY and EKD. V was shortened by 0 bases and J by 0 bases, with 28 bases between the two germline ends. The chain's CDR3 is CACDTVGGGGTSGGYTDKLIF. DNA for the CDR3: TGTGCCTGTGACACCGTCGGGGGGGGGGGGACCTCCGGAGGGTACACCGATAAACTCATCTTT.

The table lists this clone with many counts. The TCRdb protein comes from a much larger clone and disagrees with this DNA's translation at residue 5, likely due to a read error; the protein given here is derived from the DNA. The rearrangement uses TRDV2 and TRDJ1; TRDD3 matches 8 bases. J lost 3 bases, V lost 2 bases, and 7 bases had no gene match. Per the germline V gene, CDR1 is GEAIGNYY and CDR2 is EKD. This CDR3 is 15 amino acids long. The DNA for the CDR3 is TGTGCCTGTGACAGCCGCTGGGGGAGGGCCGATAAACTCATCTTT. Translating gives CACDSRWGRADKLIF.

Details on this clone: This is likely an artifact of a read error, given a far larger clone one base away. This same CDR3 is encoded by further DNA sequences in the sample. The chain uses TRDV2 and TRDJ1; tentatively, D is TRDD3 (6 bases). No J gene is reported in TCRdb; it was inferred here by comparing the DNA with germline. Germline loops: CDR1 GEAIGNYY, CDR2 EKD. The length of the CDR3 is 18 residues. The ends were cut back, 3 bases at V and 1 base at J, with 23 bases in the middle. The CDR3 loop reads CACDALLGDTTGTDKLIF. The DNA of the CDR3 is TGTGCCTGTGACGCATTACTGGGAGATACTACGGGCACCGATAAACTCATCTTT.

This clone appeared a few times. This DNA's translation differs at residue 21 from TCRdb's protein, which comes from a much larger clone; a read error is likely, and the protein shown is translated from the DNA. DNA for the CDR3: TGTGCTCTTGGGGAAATCCCCCTAACCCGCTTTTATTACTGGGGGATAAGCGATAAACTCACCTTT. It translates to CALGEIPLTRFYYWGISDKLTF. Called V gene: TRDV1; the J gene was not called; whether TRDD3, the table's D call, matches the DNA was not checked. This CDR3 comprises 22 residues. Germline V gene lookup returns CDR1 TSWWSYY and CDR2 QGS.

Comment on this clone: The protein given by TCRdb reflects a much larger clone and differs at residue 18 from this DNA's translation, likely from a read error; the protein shown is the DNA's translation. V gene TRDV1 combines with J gene TRDJ1; D is unresolved. This CDR3 has 19 residues. Germline CDR1 reads TSWWSYY; CDR2 reads QGS. The CDR3 loop is CALGAPYDPTLKSTDKLTF. DNA of the CDR3: TGTGCTCTTGGGGCGCCTTATGATCCGACTCTTAAATCCACCGATAAACTCACCTTT.

This clone was picked up many times. Other DNA sequences in the same sample also yield this CDR3. The chain is built from TRDV1 and TRDJ2; D uncertain. The germline V gene encodes CDR1 TSWWSYY and CDR2 QGS. This CDR3 spans 14 amino acids. V lost 2 bases and J 8 bases, leaving 12 bases between the germline ends. DNA of the CDR3: TGTGCTCTTGGGGAAAATGCCCTGGAGGCACAACTCTTCTTT. Translated, it gives CALGENALEAQLFF.

Turning to this clone: TCRdb attributes to this sequence the protein of a much larger clone, which differs from the DNA translation at residue 4; a read error is likely, and the protein displayed is translated from the DNA. This chain uses TRDV2 with TRDJ3, with 12 positions matching TRDD3. TCRdb lists no J gene, so it was determined here by aligning the DNA to germline. The germline CDR1 and CDR2 sequences are GEAIGNYY and EKD. The CDR3 totals 21 residues. The CDR3 region has the DNA TGTGCCTGTGGCACCGTAGTTCTGGGGGATACGAGCTCCTGGGACACCCGACAGATGTTTTTC. This codes for CACGTVVLGDTSSWDTRQMFF.

As for this clone: A read error is likely here: a far larger clone is one base away. The identical CDR3 is also encoded by other nucleotide sequences in the sample. The chain links TRDV2 to TRDJ3; perhaps TRDD2 as D (6 bases). In the absence of a J gene in TCRdb, the DNA was matched to germline to assign it here. This CDR3 is 24 amino acids long. Looked up from germline, CDR1 is GEAIGNYY and CDR2 is EKD. CDR3 sequence reads: CACDTVLRSGETDRSSWDTRQMFF. The CDR3 nucleotides are TGTGCCTGCGACACCGTCCTACGGTCGGGAGAAACAGATAGAAGCTCCTGGGACACCCGACAGATGTTTTTC.

At least ten counts were recorded for this clone. The sample has other DNA sequences that encode this CDR3 too. The chain combines TRDV1 with TRDJ1; 7 nucleotides align to TRDD3. The V segment lost 8 bases and the J segment 1 base; nucleotides outside the gene matches: 22. This CDR3 region has 19 residues. Germline V gives CDR1 TSWWSYY, CDR2 QGS. The CDR3, as DNA: TGTGCTCTTTGTCGCCTTCAGAATCTCCTGGGGGCTTCCACCGATAAACTCATCTTT. Amino acid sequence: CALCRLQNLLGASTDKLIF.

To note about this clone: A far larger clone is off by one base, so a read error is likely. This same CDR3 is encoded by further DNA sequences in the sample. The gene calls are TRDV1 and TRDJ1; D may be TRDD2 or TRDD3 (8 bases each). TCRdb lists no J gene, so it was determined here by aligning the DNA to germline. The CDR3 length is 25 residues. Between the trimmed V and J ends, which lost 2 bases and 0 bases, there was a span of 40 bases. Per germline, CDR1 TSWWSYY and CDR2 QGS. In DNA, the CDR3 is TGTGCTCTTGGGGAAGCGCCACCCCCAGCTTCCTACCCTTACTGGGGGCTGGAGTACACCGATAAACTCATCTTT. Translating it yields CALGEAPPPASYPYWGLEYTDKLIF.

With regard to this clone: TCRdb shows a much larger clone's protein in place of this DNA's translation, and the two differ at residue 10, likely through a read error; the protein shown is translated from the DNA. This rearrangement joins TRDV2 to TRDJ1; no clear D gene. The J gene was missing in TCRdb and was found by matching the end of the DNA to germline. CDR1 is GEAIGNYY, CDR2 EKD, per germline. The V and J ends lost 3 bases and 1 base respectively, with 17 bases between them. This CDR3 is built from 16 residues. The chain's CDR3 is CACDALYTLCTDKLIF. CDR3 DNA sequence: TGTGCCTGTGACGCTCTATATACCTTGTGCACCGATAAACTCATCTTT.

This clone showed up just a few times. The protein held in TCRdb is that of a much larger clone and does not match this DNA's translation at residue 3, likely because of a read error; the protein shown is translated from the DNA. J is TRDJ2 and V is TRDV2; D is perhaps TRDD3 (5 bases). TCRdb leaves out the J gene; it was filled in here by matching the DNA to germline. Looked up from germline, CDR1 is GEAIGNYY and CDR2 is EKD. CDR3 length equals 16 residues. CDR3 sequence reads: CAGDIIGVGETAQLFF. The DNA of the CDR3 is TGTGCCGGTGACATAATTGGGGTGGGAGAGACAGCACAACTCTTCTTT.

This clone was seen a few times. This likely stems from a read error, as it lies one base from a far larger clone. Other nucleotide sequences from this sample produce the same CDR3. The chain recombines TRDV1 with TRDJ1; D gene uncertain. Germline V lookup: CDR1 TSWWSYY, CDR2 QGS. The CDR3 covers 18 residues. Trimming cost V 2 bases and J 5 bases, with 24 bases left between them. The CDR3 DNA is TGTGCTCTTGGGGAAAGGTTCTTCGAGTACGAGTCCTCTGATAAACTCATCTTT. Its protein is CALGERFFEYESSDKLIF.

This clone was recorded a few times. The mismatch at residue 8 between this DNA's translation and the TCRdb protein of a much larger clone likely reflects a read error; the protein shown is translated from the DNA. This rearrangement joins TRDV1 to TRDJ1; tentatively, D is TRDD3 (5 bases). The J gene, absent from TCRdb, was called here by matching the DNA to germline. Germline CDR1 and CDR2: TSWWSYY and QGS. The germline V and J ends were trimmed by 0 bases and 2 bases, with 13 bases remaining between them. The CDR3 is 16 residues long. The CDR3 coding sequence is TGTGCTCTTGGGGAACTGAGGAATACGGGTACCGATAAACTCATCTTT. As protein: CALGELRNTGTDKLIF.